This T cell receptor beta chain comes out of a study of early T cells in non-severe SARS-CoV-2 infection. Study as a whole: Unsorted whole blood bulk RNA was sequenced, with unpaired chains. Study-level findings and limits: VDJdb matching, biased toward anti-spike CD8 responses, missed private and CD4 specificities.

Germline V gene sequence: CDR1 SGHTS, CDR2 YDEGEE. This CDR3 has 13 residues. Trimming took 1 base from V and 8 from J; bases not matched to a gene: 3. Individual cDNA molecules were tagged with unique molecular identifiers. One entry per CDR3 protein results from TCRdb running MiXCR on the 5' RACE reads. In the table there are roughly 56,000 distinct CDR3 sequences, approximately 12% of which are singletons. This clonotype ranks as medium-sized. Its antigen is not known. The sequenced sample was whole blood. This clonotype was sampled from an adult who was a healthcare worker with PCR-confirmed SARS-CoV-2 infection or an uninfected control (not recorded which). The chain combines TRBV5-8 with TRBJ2-1; 7 nucleotides line up with TRBD2. The CDR3 region is CASSLQGGHEQFF. CDR3 bases: TGTGCCAGCAGCTTGCAGGGAGGGCATGAGCAGTTCTTC. The full variable domain, completed using reference TRBV5-8 and TRBJ2-1, is EAGVTQSPTHLIKTRGQQATLRCSPISGHTSVYWYQQALGLGLQFLLWYDEGEERNRGNFPPRFSGRQFPNYSSELNVNALELEDSALYLCASSLQGGHEQFFGPGTRLTVL.